This T cell receptor beta chain was obtained from a study of shared clonotypes between healthy human individuals. CD45RO-negative, CCR7-selected cells formed the naive CD8 fraction, which excluded terminally differentiated effector memory CD45RA+ cells. This table comes from immunoSEQ multiplex PCR, and its TCRdb copy is limited to in-frame clones, with some not included. Of about 2 million clones listed, about 95% are singletons. In its sample, this clone was seen once. The V end lost 11 bases, the J end lost 2 bases, and 27 bases lay between the germline ends. In germline, CDR1 is MDHEN, CDR2 SYDVKM. The CDR3 totals 17 residues.

Sequencing was done on a sample of naive CD8+ T cells sorted from blood. This sequence joins TRBV28 and TRBJ2-5, with D perhaps given as TRBD1 or TRBD2 (6 bases each). This receptor was taken from a man aged 18 to 35 in good health. In DNA form, the CDR3 reads TGTGCCTCGGAGGGGGGCGGAGGCATAAGGGGTCAAGAGACCCAGTACTTC. This codes for CASEGGGGIRGQETQYF.